This record concerns one T cell receptor beta chain sequence. Arm-PCR of CDR3 regions and iRepertoire HTBI primers were used to build TCR beta libraries. TCRdb re-derived calls from the multiplex PCR reads in MiXCR, one entry per CDR3 protein. The sample has approximately 540,000 distinct CDR3 sequences, around 12% seen once. The time point was: newly diagnosed GD, antithyroid drugs for less than 3 months. PBMCs provided the RNA from which the TCR library was made. This sample stems from a study of regulatory T cells in long-lasting Graves disease. The CDR3 contains 15 residues. V lost 7 bases to trimming and J lost 3 bases, with 19 bases between them. Germline V lookup: CDR1 SGHNT, CDR2 YYREEE (reference sequence). Separately, the same data were catalogued under a study of T cells in Graves' hyperthyroidism and ophthalmopathy.

The J gene is TRBJ1-1, the V gene TRBV5-4; D unclear. The sample consisted of peripheral blood mononuclear cells (PBMCs), taken at new diagnosis, from a patient treated with antithyroid drugs. This sequence was found in a woman aged 25 to 45 with Graves disease. Here the CDR3 reads CASRSAGGTYTEAFF. The CDR3 DNA reads as TGTGCCAGCCGCTCGGCGGGCGGAACCTACACTGAAGCTTTCTTT.